Sequencing of this T cell receptor (beta chain) was carried out in a study of cytomegalovirus exposure and HLA in healthy donors. As for the study in general: The 95 to 150 validation repertoires used the same platform as the roughly 670 first-cohort repertoires, a later analysis reported.

This table comes from immunoSEQ multiplex PCR, and its TCRdb copy is limited to in-frame clones, with some not included. The sample lists 150,000 to 200,000 clones; approximately 90% were seen once. This clone was found many times. The donors were in the roughly 130-subject validation cohort, distinct from the approximately 610-subject first cohort. This CDR3 is 12 amino acids long. V shed 7 bases, J shed 3 bases, and the junction held 2 bases outside the gene matches. The germline V gene encodes CDR1 LNHDA and CDR2 SQIVND (reference sequence). Sequenced material: PBMCs. This receptor was obtained from a woman aged 25 to 45 in good health and CMV-seronegative. This chain connects TRBV19 to TRBJ1-2, with 7 bases lining up with TRBD1. CDR3 loop: CASTGGDYGYTF. CDR3 DNA: TGTGCCAGTACAGGGGGAGACTATGGCTACACCTTC.